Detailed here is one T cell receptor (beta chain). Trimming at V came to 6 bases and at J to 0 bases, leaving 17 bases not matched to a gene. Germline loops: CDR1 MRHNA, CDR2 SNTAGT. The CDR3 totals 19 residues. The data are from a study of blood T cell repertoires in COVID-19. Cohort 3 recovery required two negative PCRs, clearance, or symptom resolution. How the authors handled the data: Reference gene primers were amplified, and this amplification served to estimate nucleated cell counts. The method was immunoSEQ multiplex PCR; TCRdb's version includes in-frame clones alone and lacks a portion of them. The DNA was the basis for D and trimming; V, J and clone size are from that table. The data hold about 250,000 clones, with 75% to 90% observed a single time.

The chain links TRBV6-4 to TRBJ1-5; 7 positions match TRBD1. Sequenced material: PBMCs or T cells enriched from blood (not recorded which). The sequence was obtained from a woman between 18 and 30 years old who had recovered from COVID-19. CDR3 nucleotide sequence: TGTGCCAGCAGGACGCCCCGGGACAGTAGGAGGGATAGCAATCAGCCCCAGCATTTT. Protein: CASRTPRDSRRDSNQPQHF.